This TCR beta chain was sequenced for a study of identical twins. Study results and limitations: Recombination models fit unrelated individuals' TCR alpha sharing but underestimated twins'. Whereas memory repertoires showed no such difference, abundant cord blood beta clonotypes carried fewer insertions. A partial confounding effect on zero-insertion analyses could come from invariant MAIT and iNKT cells.

Comments on this clonotype: Its specificity is unknown.

cDNA molecules carried unique molecular identifiers, and template switching added a universal primer site. In TCRdb, the 5' RACE reads were re-called with MiXCR into one record per CDR3 protein. The sample shows roughly 280,000 distinct CDR3 sequences, just under 9.5% of them seen only once. Germline CDR1 reads SGHKS; CDR2 reads YYEKEE (reference sequence). With 0 bases removed from V and 0 bases from J, the gap between germline ends came to 7 bases. The CDR3 covers 16 residues. These data were likewise used in another study, on yellow fever vaccine responses in identical twins.

This clonotype was obtained from a woman in her late teens or twenties in good health. The chain has TRBV5-5 and TRBJ1-6; the D is unclear. The sample comprised CD8+ T cells sorted from blood. CDR3 sequence: CASSLDSFSYNSPLHF. CDR3 nucleotides: TGTGCCAGCAGCTTGGATAGTTTCTCCTATAATTCACCCCTCCACTTT.